This entry lists 30 T cell receptor beta chains sequenced from one sample in a study of naive and memory T cell subsets (dated by TCRdb to the late 2010s). The full study reports these points: Naive repertoires, especially CD8, contained a few larger clonotypes, possibly memory cells re-expressing CD45RA.

Libraries were made using UMI-ligation and nested PCR. Data came from an Illumina MiSeq. To cover both TRBC1 and TRBC2, the beta constant-region primer consisted of an equimolar mix of two oligonucleotides. Four rounds of PCR were used to amplify ligated cDNA, with nested alpha and beta constant-region primers being used together with the SP2 primer. In TCRdb, the public reads were trimmed at Q25 with fastp and aligned with MiXCR, with productive beta chains retained. Each CDR3 protein appears once, grouped with its most common genes and DNA. This sample has about 99,000 distinct CDR3 sequences in its table, and more than 12% of those were observed once. Roughly 2.8% of the sample belongs to the ten largest clones. Their recognized antigens are unknown. The sample taken for sequencing was naive CD8+ T cells from blood. Explained via the paper, the cell subset or site label denotes: naive T cells, CD45RA high CD27+. Receptors were obtained from a human donor in good health.

CDR3 nucleotides: TGTGCCAGCATAAGGTCTAGCGGGAACACAGATACGCAGTATTTT. This translates into CASIRSSGNTDTQYF. The chain employs TRBV2 and TRBJ2-3; 9 bases agree with TRBD2. V lost 7 bases, J lost 2 bases, and 7 bases stayed unmatched. The CDR3 is 15 residues long. Germline V CDR1 and CDR2: SNHLY, FYNNEI.

This clonotype turned up a few times. The V and J genes are TRBV27 and TRBJ1-2; D gene ambiguous. The ends were cut back, 5 bases at V and 1 base at J, with 11 bases in the middle. Per the germline V gene, CDR1 is MNHEY and CDR2 is SMNVEV (reference sequence). The CDR3 extends over 14 amino acids. CDR3: CASSTGPSNYGYTF. DNA for the CDR3: TGTGCCAGCAGTACTGGGCCCAGTAACTATGGCTACACCTTC.

This clonotype was detected only a few times. The V gene is TRBV10-2, the J gene TRBJ2-2, with a weak D call TRBD2 (5 bases). V shed 2 bases and J shed 2 bases, with 6 bases lying between them. CDR1 is WSHSY, CDR2 SAAADI, per germline. This CDR3 comprises 14 residues. The CDR3 loop is CASSEEGNTGELFF. Here the CDR3 DNA reads TGCGCCAGCAGTGAGGAGGGAAACACCGGGGAGCTGTTTTTT.

Only a few counts were recorded for this clonotype. The chain combines TRBV2 with TRBJ2-7, with 9 bases aligning to TRBD2. CDR3 length: 15 residues. V shed 3 bases and J 5 bases; nucleotides not matched to a gene: 8. Germline CDR1 SNHLY, CDR2 FYNNEI. The CDR3 loop reads CASSDGSGRIHEQYF. The DNA for the CDR3 is TGTGCCAGCAGTGATGGGAGCGGGAGGATCCACGAGCAGTACTTC.

V usage is TRBV12-5 and J usage is TRBJ2-3, with no clear D. V lost 4 bases and J 6 bases, leaving 8 bases between the germline ends. Germline V gene data show CDR1 as LGHNT and CDR2 as FRNRAP. This CDR3 is 12 amino acids long. The CDR3 region has the DNA TGTGCTAGTGGTTCGGCTCTGGATACGCAGTATTTT. Protein: CASGSALDTQYF.

On this clonotype: No conserved phenylalanine or tryptophan is present at the end of the CDR3, so a read error is the likely explanation. This rearrangement joins TRBV7-9 to TRBJ2-7; D remains unclear. Per germline, CDR1 SEHNR and CDR2 FQNEAQ (reference sequence). V lost 3 bases, J lost 5 bases, and 11 bases lay in between. This CDR3 is built from 13 residues. In DNA form, the CDR3 reads TGTGCCAGCAGCTTTAGCCAAACCCACGAGCAGTACTGC. Amino acids: CASSFSQTHEQYC.

The sample holds a few counts of this clonotype. The V and J genes are TRBV2 and TRBJ2-3; D remains unclear. Germline CDR1 is SNHLY and CDR2 is FYNNEI. V was pared by 8 bases and J by 4 bases, with 16 bases between. The CDR3 is 14 amino acids. The CDR3 sequence is CASLGDHLADTQYF. Here the CDR3 DNA reads TGTGCCAGCTTAGGTGACCATCTCGCAGATACGCAGTATTTT.

V is TRBV28 and J is TRBJ2-5; D may be TRBD1 (6 bases). This CDR3 contains 18 residues. V lost 1 base, J lost 5 bases, and 23 bases lay in between. The germline V gene encodes CDR1 MDHEN and CDR2 SYDVKM. The CDR3 DNA reads TGTGCCAGCAGTTTATCCCTGGGGGCAGTGACGGATGGCGAGACCCAGTACTTC. This sequence encodes CASSLSLGAVTDGETQYF.

V gene TRBV13 combines with J gene TRBJ1-4; D is possibly TRBD1 (6 bases). Germline V gene lookup returns CDR1 PRHDT and CDR2 FYEKMQ (reference sequence). V lost 6 bases, J lost 8 bases, and 16 bases lay in between. This CDR3 has 14 amino acids. CDR3 amino acids: CASSEGGSGEKLFF. CDR3 nucleotide sequence: TGTGCCAGCAGTGAGGGGGGCTCGGGGGAAAAACTGTTTTTT.

The rearrangement uses TRBV7-9 and TRBJ2-1; D is possibly TRBD2 (7 bases). Germline lookup yields CDR1 SEHNR and CDR2 FQNEAQ (reference sequence). The CDR3 runs 15 residues. The V end lost 5 bases, the J end lost 6 bases, and 17 bases lay between the germline ends. This chain's CDR3 is CASSDEGGRINEQFF. The CDR3 DNA reads TGTGCCAGCAGCGACGAGGGGGGGCGCATCAATGAGCAGTTCTTC.

This clonotype occurred a few times. V and J are TRBV12-3 or TRBV12-4 and TRBJ1-1, with D unclear. Trimming stripped 6 bases from V and 10 bases from J, with 18 bases between. This CDR3 contains 13 residues. DNA of the CDR3: TGTGCCAGCAGCAATGGACGGCGCGGTGGAGCTTTCTTT. Amino acid sequence: CASSNGRRGGAFF.

This rearrangement joins TRBV5-1 to TRBJ1-6; no clear D gene. The germline CDR1 and CDR2 sequences are SGHRS and YFSETQ. Trimming cost V 0 bases and J 0 bases, with 10 bases left between them. The CDR3 extends over 17 amino acids. CDR3 DNA sequence: TGCGCCAGCAGCTTGGAGGGCTCCAGCTCCTATAATTCACCCCTCCACTTT. Residues: CASSLEGSSSYNSPLHF.

This clonotype was seen a handful of times. The rearrangement links TRBV20-1 to TRBJ2-7; D is perhaps TRBD1 or TRBD2 (5 bases each). Germline V gene sequence: CDR1 DFQATT, CDR2 SNEGSKA (reference sequence). This CDR3 is built from 13 residues. Trimming pared 1 base from V and 5 bases from J, leaving 12 bases between. The CDR3 DNA follows: TGCAGTGCTAGAGGCACGGGGCGTAACGAGCAGTACTTC. Translated: CSARGTGRNEQYF.

V is TRBV19 and J is TRBJ1-5; 7 positions match TRBD1. The CDR3 is 15 residues long. Per the germline V gene, CDR1 is LNHDA and CDR2 is SQIVND (reference sequence). V dropped 2 bases and J dropped 7; count of bases not matched to a gene: 8. The CDR3 sequence: CASSISPRGRQPQHF. DNA for the CDR3: TGTGCCAGTAGTATATCTCCCAGGGGGAGGCAGCCCCAGCATTTT.

A few counts support this clonotype. The chain links TRBV11-3 to TRBJ2-7, with D tentatively TRBD1 (6 bases). The CDR3 loop spans 12 amino acids. Per germline, CDR1 SGHNT and CDR2 YENEEA. V was pared by 6 bases and J by 4 bases, with 10 bases between. The CDR3 DNA reads as TGTGCCAGCAGTTACGGACAGTACGAGCAGTACTTC. It is translated as CASSYGQYEQYF.

V is TRBV10-3 and J is TRBJ2-1; D possibly uses TRBD1 or TRBD2 (5 bases each). From germline, CDR1 is ENHRY and CDR2 SYGVKD. The CDR3 has 14 amino acids. Trimming took 0 bases from V and 7 from J, leaving 10 bases between them. The CDR3, as DNA: TGTGCCATCAGTGAGTCGGGGGTTCTTAATGAGCAGTTCTTC. Translated: CAISESGVLNEQFF.

CDR3 in amino acids: CASSYSQGPPTDTQYF. The CDR3 bases are TGTGCCAGCAGTTACTCCCAGGGCCCCCCAACAGATACGCAGTATTTT. This chain links TRBV6-6 with TRBJ2-3; tentative D call: TRBD1 (5 bases). The germline V and J ends were trimmed by 0 bases and 3 bases, with 13 bases remaining between them. Germline values: CDR1 MNHNY, CDR2 SVGAGI (reference sequence). The CDR3 sequence is 16 residues long.

This clonotype occurred a few times. This chain uses TRBV4-3 with TRBJ2-1, with D possibly being TRBD2 (5 bases). This CDR3 is 16 amino acids long. In germline, CDR1 is LGHNA, CDR2 YSLEER. V was pared by 3 bases and J by 5 bases, with 17 bases between. The CDR3: CASSQGIGRMNNEQFF. The CDR3 DNA sequence: TGCGCCAGCAGCCAGGGGATAGGGAGAATGAACAATGAGCAGTTCTTC.

The chain employs TRBV5-5 and TRBJ2-5, with a tentative D call TRBD2 (7 bases). The V gene's germline CDR1 is SGHKS and CDR2 YYEKEE (reference sequence). The V end lost 0 bases, the J end lost 7 bases, and 19 bases lay between the germline ends. This CDR3 contains 16 residues. CDR3 in amino acids: CASSLEAHGGGGTQYF. Here the CDR3 DNA reads TGTGCCAGCAGCTTGGAAGCGCACGGGGGAGGGGGGACCCAGTACTTC. The full variable domain, completed using reference TRBV5-5 and TRBJ2-5, is DAGVTQSPTHLIKTRGQQVTLRCSPISGHKSVSWYQQVLGQGPQFIFQYYEKEERGRGNFPDRFSARQFPNYSSELNVNALLLGDSALYLCASSLEAHGGGGTQYFGPGTRLLVL.

V gene TRBV5-1 combines with J gene TRBJ2-2; D is undetermined. The CDR3 is 15 residues long. Germline values: CDR1 SGHRS, CDR2 YFSETQ. V was pared by 6 bases and J by 7 bases, with 19 bases between. Here the CDR3 DNA reads TGCGCCAGCACTTGGGAAGGCGTTTCCCTCGGGGAGCTGTTTTTT. As protein: CASTWEGVSLGELFF.

In its sample, this clonotype was seen a few times. The rearrangement uses TRBV10-3 and TRBJ1-5; 7 bases are a match to TRBD1. CDR3 size: 13 residues. CDR1 and CDR2 from the germline V gene are ENHRY and SYGVKD. V lost 4 bases, J lost 10 bases, and 7 bases stayed unmatched. The CDR3 DNA follows: TGTGCCATCAGTGCCCAGGGGGTTCCTCCCCAGCATTTT. Its protein product is CAISAQGVPPQHF.

The chain combines TRBV27 with TRBJ1-1; D is uncertain. Germline CDR1 reads MNHEY; CDR2 reads SMNVEV (reference sequence). The CDR3 covers 13 residues. With 3 bases removed from V and 2 bases from J, the gap between germline ends came to 7 bases. This CDR3 reads CASSLYPNTEAFF. CDR3 nucleotides: TGTGCCAGCAGTTTGTACCCTAACACTGAAGCTTTCTTT.

The V call is TRBV6-2 or TRBV6-3, the J call TRBJ2-1; D not resolved. The germline V and J ends were trimmed by 5 bases and 8 bases, with 13 bases remaining between them. CDR3 length equals 13 residues. Germline V lookup: CDR1 MNHEY, CDR2 SVGEGT. The CDR3 spells CASSRISSDEQFF. The DNA of the CDR3 is TGTGCCAGCAGTCGGATTTCAAGCGATGAGCAGTTCTTC.

This sequence joins TRBV13 and TRBJ2-1, with TRBD1 as a possible D gene (6 bases). The length of the CDR3 is 11 residues. Germline V CDR1 and CDR2: PRHDT, FYEKMQ (reference sequence). The CDR3 loop reads CASDSDNEQFF. Here the CDR3 DNA reads TGTGCTTCGGACAGTGACAATGAGCAGTTCTTC.

The chain links TRBV15 to TRBJ2-4; D may match TRBD1 or TRBD2 (6 bases each). This CDR3 has 15 amino acids. The V gene's germline CDR1 is LNHNV and CDR2 YYDKDF (reference sequence). Between the trimmed V and J ends, which lost 5 bases and 2 bases, there was a span of 13 bases. CDR3 DNA: TGTGCCACCAGCTCCTCGGGGGCAACCAAAAACATTCAGTACTTC. The encoded protein is CATSSSGATKNIQYF.

This clonotype was picked up a small number of times. This CDR3 is CSARDLVTDGYTF. The CDR3 region has the DNA TGCAGTGCTAGAGATCTGGTGACGGATGGCTACACCTTC. The gene calls are TRBV20-1 and TRBJ1-2; D gene ambiguous. The CDR3 covers 13 residues. The V gene lost 0 bases and the J gene lost 6 bases, with 11 bases spanning the gap. Germline V lookup: CDR1 DFQATT, CDR2 SNEGSKA (reference sequence).

This clonotype has a handful of counts. For the CDR3, the DNA is TGCAGTGCTAGCGGGACAGGGGGCACCTACGAGCAGTACTTC. Encoded protein: CSASGTGGTYEQYF. The chain links TRBV20-1 to TRBJ2-7, with 12 bases fitting TRBD1. With V trimmed by 3 bases and J by 2 bases, 2 bases remained unmatched. This CDR3 spans 14 amino acids. Germline-derived CDR1 and CDR2 are DFQATT and SNEGSKA (reference sequence).

The chain employs TRBV4-3 and TRBJ2-7; D remains unclear. V was cut by 0 bases and J by 2 bases, with 17 bases left in between. CDR1 is LGHNA and CDR2 is YSLEER in the germline V gene. CDR3 length equals 17 residues. The CDR3 spells CASSQDPDPGGPYEQYF. In nucleotides, the CDR3 is TGCGCCAGCAGCCAAGATCCCGACCCCGGCGGTCCCTACGAGCAGTACTTC.

This clonotype occurred a few times. V and J are TRBV9 and TRBJ1-5, with 7 nucleotides matching TRBD1. Germline lookup yields CDR1 SGDLS and CDR2 YYNGEE. The CDR3 runs to 14 residues. The ends lost 4 bases at V and 3 bases at J; junction bases unmatched: 4. The CDR3 nucleotides read TGTGCCAGCAGCCCGGGACAGCCCAATCAGCCCCAGCATTTT. Protein product: CASSPGQPNQPQHF. Complete variable domain (other parts from reference TRBV9 and TRBJ1-5): DSGVTQTPKHLITATGQRVTLRCSPRSGDLSVYWYQQSLDQGLQFLIQYYNGEERAKGNILERFSAQQFPDLHSELNLSSLELGDSALYFCASSPGQPNQPQHFGDGTRLSIL.

At least ten counts were recorded for this clonotype. The V call is TRBV28, the J call TRBJ2-3; D remains unclear. With 6 bases removed from V and 3 bases from J, the gap between germline ends came to 19 bases. This CDR3 contains 16 residues. Germline CDR1 reads MDHEN; CDR2 reads SYDVKM. The chain's CDR3 is CASSPRGVGPTDTQYF. In nucleotides, the CDR3 is TGTGCCAGCAGCCCGAGAGGTGTTGGGCCGACAGATACGCAGTATTTT. Full variable domain (remainder filled in from reference TRBV28 and TRBJ2-3): DVKVTQSSRYLVKRTGEKVFLECVQDMDHENMFWYRQDPGLGLRLIYFSYDVKMKEKGDIPEGYSVSREKKERFSLILESASTNQTSMYLCASSPRGVGPTDTQYFGPGTRLTVL.